This T cell receptor beta chain was documented in a study of blood T cell repertoires in COVID-19. Study context: The United States, Italy and Spain supplied acute and convalescent COVID-19 samples. The analysed material was cDNA or gDNA that came from T cells, B-cell-depleted T cells, or PBMCs.

As handled by the study authors: Amplification from reference gene primers served as the basis for estimated nucleated cell counts. TCRdb's table, derived via immunoSEQ multiplex PCR, lists solely in-frame clones and lacks some. The V and J calls and the clone size are those of that table, but D and trimming were determined from the DNA. The data contain more than 60,000 clones, approximately 92% of them singletons. The sample consisted of peripheral blood. This receptor was identified in a human donor in a cohort sampled during active COVID-19.

CDR3 in DNA: TGTGCCAGCAGCCCCCAAGACAGGGCCAAATACGAGCAGTACTTC. Translated: CASSPQDRAKYEQYF. The rearrangement links TRBV9 to TRBJ2-7; the match to TRBD1 covers 7 bases. Trimming at V came to 4 bases and at J to 4 bases, leaving 11 bases not matched to a gene. The CDR3 spans 15 residues. CDR1 SGDLS and CDR2 YYNGEE come from the germline V gene.